These 29 T cell receptor beta chains share one sample of origin, sequenced in a study of regulatory T cells in long-lasting Graves disease. Time point noted: newly diagnosed GD, antithyroid drugs for less than 3 months. RNA isolated from PBMCs was used to make the TCR library. Arm-PCR of CDR3 regions and iRepertoire HTBI primers were the basis on which TCR beta libraries were built. From the multiplex PCR reads, TCRdb called clonotypes with MiXCR, one entry per CDR3 protein. The top ten clones hold 15% to 20% of a sample with over 500,000 distinct CDR3 sequences, 16% of them seen once. This same sample was also taken into another study, of T cells in Graves' hyperthyroidism and ophthalmopathy.

Material: peripheral blood mononuclear cells (PBMCs), obtained at new diagnosis, from a patient treated with antithyroid drugs. The receptors stem from a woman in her thirties with Graves disease.

The chain combines TRBV13 with TRBJ2-7; tentative D call: TRBD2 (5 bases). V was cut by 4 bases and J by 4 bases, with 23 bases left in between. Looked up from germline, CDR1 is PRHDT and CDR2 is FYEKMQ (reference sequence). The CDR3 contains 17 residues. The CDR3: CASSSSYGPSRLYEQYF. The CDR3 DNA is TGTGCCAGCAGCTCGTCTTACGGGCCTAGCAGATTATACGAGCAGTACTTC. Using reference TRBV13 and TRBJ2-7 for the parts outside the CDR3, the full variable domain is AAGVIQSPRHLIKEKRETATLKCYPIPRHDTVYWYQQGPGQDPQFLISFYEKMQSDKGSIPDRFSAQQFSDYHSELNMSSLELGDSALYFCASSSSYGPSRLYEQYFGPGTRLTVT.

This chain connects TRBV19 to TRBJ2-6; D remains ambiguous. The CDR3 is 11 amino acids. Trimming cost V 4 bases and J 12 bases, with 7 bases left between them. Germline-derived CDR1 and CDR2 are LNHDA and SQIVND (reference sequence). CDR3 loop: CASSTPRVLTF. CDR3 nucleotides: TGTGCCAGTAGTACCCCCCGCGTCCTGACTTTC. The full variable domain, completed using reference TRBV19 and TRBJ2-6, is DGGITQSPKYLFRKEGQNVTLSCEQNLNHDAMYWYRQDPGQGLRLIYYSQIVNDFQKGDIAEGYSVSREKKESFPLTVTSAQKNPTAFYLCASSTPRVLTFGAGSRLTVL.

V and J are TRBV18 and TRBJ1-2, with a tentative D call TRBD1 (6 bases). Between the trimmed V and J ends, which lost 1 base and 7 bases, there was a span of 13 bases. Germline V CDR1 and CDR2: KGHSH, LQKENI. This CDR3 contains 14 residues. This chain's CDR3 is CASSPQGVGSGYTF. Here the CDR3 DNA reads TGTGCCAGCTCACCACAGGGGGTTGGCTCTGGCTACACCTTC.

The rearrangement joins TRBV24-1 to TRBJ1-3; 9 bases line up with TRBD1. The CDR3 consists of 14 residues. V was clipped by 8 bases and J by 0 bases; unmatched bases: 1. Germline-derived CDR1 and CDR2 are KGHDR and SFDVKD. In DNA, the CDR3 is TGTGCCACCATGGACAGGGGCTCTGGAAACACCATATATTTT. As protein: CATMDRGSGNTIYF.

This clonotype was seen ten or more times. The rearrangement uses TRBV12-3 or TRBV12-4 and TRBJ2-1; 9 bases align to TRBD1. V dropped 4 bases and J dropped 13; count of bases not matched to a gene: 5. This CDR3 contains 12 residues. The CDR3 reads CASSSDRGSQFF. The CDR3 DNA is TGTGCCAGCAGTTCGGACAGGGGTTCCCAGTTCTTC.

This clonotype occurred many times. The chain combines TRBV28 with TRBJ2-1; D ambiguous. Trimming stripped 9 bases from V and 10 bases from J, with 22 bases between. The CDR3 extends over 14 amino acids. From germline, CDR1 is MDHEN and CDR2 SYDVKM. The DNA for the CDR3 is TGTGCCAGAACTCAGGACCCCTGTGGGCGGGAGCAGTTCTTC. It translates to CARTQDPCGREQFF.

The V gene is TRBV12-3 or TRBV12-4, the J gene TRBJ1-1; TRBD1 might be the D (5 bases). V lost 6 bases, J lost 9 bases, and 14 bases lay in between. CDR3 length: 12 residues. The CDR3 reads CASRIGTVKAFF. The CDR3 nucleotides read TGTGCCAGCAGAATAGGGACGGTAAAAGCTTTCTTT.

V usage is TRBV15 and J usage is TRBJ2-1; D remains ambiguous. V was trimmed by 1 base and J by 6 bases, leaving 10 bases between them. Germline CDR1 and CDR2: LNHNV and YYDKDF (reference sequence). The CDR3 spans 14 residues. CDR3 sequence: CATSRGSDGNEQFF. The CDR3 bases are TGTGCCACCAGCAGAGGTAGTGACGGCAATGAGCAGTTCTTC. The full variable domain, with the rest looked up from reference TRBV15 and TRBJ2-1, is DAMVIQNPRYQVTQFGKPVTLSCSQTLNHNVMYWYQQKSSQAPKLLFHYYDKDFNNEADTPDNFQSRRPNTSFCFLDIRSPGLGDTAMYLCATSRGSDGNEQFFGPGTRLTVL.

This clonotype was seen repeatedly, ten times or more. The J gene is TRBJ2-3, the V gene TRBV6-2 or TRBV6-3, with TRBD2 identical over 7 bases. CDR1 is MNHEY, CDR2 SVGEGT, per germline. The CDR3 length is 16 residues. The trim removed 2 bases at V and 2 bases at J, leaving 7 bases unmatched. CDR3 protein: CASSYGGTTLTDTQYF. The DNA for the CDR3 is TGTGCCAGCAGTTACGGGGGGACTACGCTCACAGATACGCAGTATTTT.

In its sample, this clonotype was seen many times. The chain is built from TRBV15 and TRBJ2-1; 8 bases are shared with TRBD2. The junction had 1 base not matched to a gene; V was cut back by 6 bases and J by 0 bases. Germline-derived CDR1 and CDR2 are LNHNV and YYDKDF (reference sequence). This CDR3 comprises 14 residues. In nucleotides, the CDR3 is TGTGCCACCAGTAGCGGGGTCTCCTACAATGAGCAGTTCTTC. It is translated as CATSSGVSYNEQFF.

As for this clonotype: Possible read error: a much larger clone is one base away. This chain connects TRBV6-1 to TRBJ2-1; 9 nucleotides align to TRBD2. J was trimmed by 13 bases and V by 6 bases; bases with no gene match: 16. CDR3 length: 15 amino acids. CDR1 and CDR2 (germline): MNHNS, SASEGT. CDR3 amino acids: CASRRLAVTQETQFF. CDR3 coding DNA: TGTGCCAGCAGACGACTAGCGGTAACCCAAGAGACCCAGTTCTTC.

This chain links TRBV5-1 with TRBJ2-2; D may be TRBD1 (5 bases). The germline V and J ends were trimmed by 1 base and 0 bases, with 10 bases remaining between them. Germline V CDR1 and CDR2: SGHRS, YFSETQ. The CDR3 covers 16 residues. CDR3 loop: CASSLTSGPNTGELFF. In DNA, the CDR3 is TGCGCCAGCAGCTTGACCTCAGGGCCGAACACCGGGGAGCTGTTTTTT.

This clonotype was seen repeatedly, ten times or more. The CDR3 coding sequence is TGTGCCAGCAGCCACGGGATCTACGAGCAGTACTTC. Its protein is CASSHGIYEQYF. This chain links TRBV7-2 with TRBJ2-7; a possible D gene is TRBD2 (5 bases). The CDR3 is 12 amino acids. Trimming shortened V by 5 bases and J by 3 bases, and 8 bases separated the two germline ends. Germline V gives CDR1 SGHTA, CDR2 FQGNSA.

This clonotype has at least ten counts. The chain links TRBV12-3 or TRBV12-4 to TRBJ2-3; no clear D gene. The CDR3 spans 13 residues. Trimming removed 3 bases at V and 6 bases at J, with 10 bases between. DNA of the CDR3: TGTGCCAGCAGTTTCGCCGTGGGGGATACGCAGTATTTT. This translates into CASSFAVGDTQYF.

The V gene is TRBV5-1, the J gene TRBJ1-6, with 8 nucleotides matching TRBD1. Trimming cost V 5 bases and J 9 bases; bases outside gene matches: 7. CDR3 size: 14 residues. Germline V CDR1 and CDR2: SGHRS, YFSETQ. CDR3 bases: TGCGCCAGCAGATCCGACAGGGGACGTTCACCCCTCCACTTT. Amino acid sequence: CASRSDRGRSPLHF. Together with reference TRBV5-1 and TRBJ1-6, the CDR3 gives the full variable domain: KAGVTQTPRYLIKTRGQQVTLSCSPISGHRSVSWYQQTPGQGLQFLFEYFSETQRNKGNFPGRFSGRQFSNSRSEMNVSTLELGDSALYLCASRSDRGRSPLHFGNGTRLTVT.

This clonotype was recorded many times. The chain combines TRBV20-1 with TRBJ2-3, with no clear D. CDR3 length: 14 amino acids. Trimming cost V 2 bases and J 2 bases, with 11 bases left between them. Germline CDR1 reads DFQATT; CDR2 reads SNEGSKA (reference sequence). The CDR3 DNA sequence: TGCAGTGCTAGAAGGCCGGACCTCACAGATACGCAGTATTTT. It codes for CSARRPDLTDTQYF.

The chain is built from TRBV29-1 and TRBJ2-3; weak D call: TRBD2 (7 bases). Germline loops: CDR1 SQVTM, CDR2 ANQGSEA. The CDR3 spans 18 residues. Trimming removed 0 bases at V and 2 bases at J, with 21 bases between. The CDR3 region has the DNA TGCAGCGTTGAAGAAAGGCGCGGGGGCCCCACCAACACAGATACGCAGTATTTT. This translates into CSVEERRGGPTNTDTQYF.

The V gene is TRBV20-1, the J gene TRBJ2-3, with TRBD1 as a possible D gene (6 bases). From germline, CDR1 is DFQATT and CDR2 SNEGSKA (reference sequence). This CDR3 spans 12 amino acids. V lost 7 bases and J lost 13, with 21 bases in between. The DNA for the CDR3 is TGCAGTGTCCCTAGCAGGGACACCCGCAAGTATTTT. Translating gives CSVPSRDTRKYF.

This chain links TRBV7-8 with TRBJ2-3; 11 bases match TRBD2. The CDR3 covers 17 residues. V was clipped by 5 bases and J by 2 bases; unmatched bases: 9. The V gene's germline CDR1 is SGHVS and CDR2 FQNEAQ. The chain's CDR3 is CASSQEILAGATDTQYF. As DNA, the CDR3 is TGTGCCAGCAGCCAAGAAATACTAGCGGGAGCCACAGATACGCAGTATTTT.

This clonotype was detected ten times or more. The gene calls are TRBV28 and TRBJ2-7; perhaps D is TRBD1 or TRBD2 (5 bases each). Trimming removed 10 bases at V and 2 bases at J, with 15 bases between. CDR1 is MDHEN, CDR2 SYDVKM, per germline. This CDR3 region has 13 residues. The CDR3 is CATERGVTYEQYF. In nucleotides, the CDR3 is TGTGCCACCGAACGAGGGGTAACCTACGAGCAGTACTTC.

This clonotype was seen repeatedly, ten times or more. This chain links TRBV2 with TRBJ2-2; the D call may be TRBD1 or TRBD2 (5 bases each). Germline-derived CDR1 and CDR2 are SNHLY and FYNNEI. The CDR3 has 14 amino acids. The V end lost 10 bases, the J end lost 1 base, and 13 bases lay between the germline ends. The CDR3: CATTGTENTGELFF. The DNA of the CDR3 is TGTGCCACCACCGGGACGGAGAACACCGGGGAGCTGTTTTTT. The full variable domain, with the rest looked up from reference TRBV2 and TRBJ2-2, is EPEVTQTPSHQVTQMGQEVILRCVPISNHLYFYWYRQILGQKVEFLVSFYNNEISEKSEIFDDQFSVERPDGSNFTLKIRSTKLEDSAMYFCATTGTENTGELFFGEGSRLTVL.

The chain employs TRBV28 and TRBJ2-3, with 11 bases fitting TRBD2. V was clipped by 4 bases and J by 1 base; unmatched bases: 16. There are 20 residues in the CDR3. Germline loops: CDR1 MDHEN, CDR2 SYDVKM. DNA of the CDR3: TGTGCCAGCAGTTCCTACCCGGGACTAGCGGAACGATGGGGCACAGATACGCAGTATTTT. Residues: CASSSYPGLAERWGTDTQYF.

The chain links TRBV6-5 to TRBJ1-4; unclear D gene. The CDR3 consists of 15 residues. CDR1 and CDR2 (germline): MNHEY, SVGAGI. Between the trimmed V and J ends, which lost 2 bases and 2 bases, there was a span of 9 bases. In DNA, the CDR3 is TGTGCCAGCAGTTACGACCCGGGGACTAATGAAAAACTGTTTTTT. This encodes CASSYDPGTNEKLFF.

CDR3 DNA sequence: TGTGCCAGCAGTTTAAGTGTACAGGGAAAAAACACCATATATTTT. Amino acid sequence: CASSLSVQGKNTIYF. The chain combines TRBV28 with TRBJ1-3, with D possibly matching TRBD1 (6 bases). The V gene lost 2 bases and the J gene lost 6 bases, with 14 bases spanning the gap. Germline CDR1 reads MDHEN; CDR2 reads SYDVKM. The CDR3 covers 15 residues.

This clonotype was detected many times. V is TRBV28 and J is TRBJ2-5; D ambiguous. V was trimmed by 6 bases and J by 5 bases, leaving 16 bases between them. The CDR3 loop spans 14 amino acids. Germline values: CDR1 MDHEN, CDR2 SYDVKM. CDR3 loop: CASSSVGAQETQYF. DNA of the CDR3: TGTGCCAGCAGCTCCGTCGGCGCTCAGGAGACCCAGTACTTC.

The chain carries TRBV20-1 and TRBJ2-7, with D perhaps being TRBD1 or TRBD2 (5 bases each). V shed 5 bases and J shed 0 bases, with 17 bases lying between them. Germline CDR1 is DFQATT and CDR2 is SNEGSKA (reference sequence). The CDR3 consists of 15 residues. CDR3 sequence reads: CSAGGSVLSSYEQYF. The DNA of the CDR3 is TGCAGTGCTGGGGGAAGCGTGCTTAGCTCCTACGAGCAGTACTTC.

The J gene is TRBJ2-3, the V gene TRBV20-1, with TRBD2 identical over 9 bases. Germline CDR1 reads DFQATT; CDR2 reads SNEGSKA (reference sequence). Losses at the gene ends were 6 bases for V and 5 bases for J; bases not matched to a gene: 12. The CDR3 covers 15 residues. CDR3 region: CSATSGGLAGDTQYF. The CDR3 DNA reads TGCAGTGCCACCTCCGGGGGACTAGCTGGAGATACGCAGTATTTT.

This clonotype came up a few times. V and J are TRBV20-1 and TRBJ2-7; weak D call: TRBD1 (6 bases). Trimming took off 3 bases at V and 3 bases at J, with 15 bases between the two ends. CDR3 length: 14 residues. Germline V lookup: CDR1 DFQATT, CDR2 SNEGSKA (reference sequence). The CDR3 DNA reads as TGCAGTGCTAGGTGGAAGGGGGTAGGCTACGAGCAGTACTTC. Translated: CSARWKGVGYEQYF.

Many counts were recorded for this clonotype. The chain has TRBV15 and TRBJ1-3; D is unresolved. CDR3 length: 15 amino acids. Germline-derived CDR1 and CDR2 are LNHNV and YYDKDF (reference sequence). V was pared by 0 bases and J by 8 bases, with 14 bases between. The CDR3 spells CATSRDRPQRDTIYF. DNA for the CDR3: TGTGCCACCAGCAGAGACCGGCCACAGAGGGACACCATATATTTT.